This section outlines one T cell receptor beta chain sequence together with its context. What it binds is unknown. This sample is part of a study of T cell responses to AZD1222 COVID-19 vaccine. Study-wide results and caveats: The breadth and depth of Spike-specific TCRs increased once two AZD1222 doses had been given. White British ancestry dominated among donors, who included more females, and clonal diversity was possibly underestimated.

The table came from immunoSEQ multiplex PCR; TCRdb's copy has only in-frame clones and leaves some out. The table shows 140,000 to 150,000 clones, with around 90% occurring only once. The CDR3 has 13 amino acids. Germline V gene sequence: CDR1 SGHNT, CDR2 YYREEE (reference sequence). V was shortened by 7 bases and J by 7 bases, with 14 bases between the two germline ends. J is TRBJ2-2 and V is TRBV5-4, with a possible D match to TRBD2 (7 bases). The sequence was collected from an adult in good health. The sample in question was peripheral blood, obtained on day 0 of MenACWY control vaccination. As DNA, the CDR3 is TGTGCCAGCGGCCGGGGGGCTGGCGGGGAGCTGTTTTTT. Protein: CASGRGAGGELFF.